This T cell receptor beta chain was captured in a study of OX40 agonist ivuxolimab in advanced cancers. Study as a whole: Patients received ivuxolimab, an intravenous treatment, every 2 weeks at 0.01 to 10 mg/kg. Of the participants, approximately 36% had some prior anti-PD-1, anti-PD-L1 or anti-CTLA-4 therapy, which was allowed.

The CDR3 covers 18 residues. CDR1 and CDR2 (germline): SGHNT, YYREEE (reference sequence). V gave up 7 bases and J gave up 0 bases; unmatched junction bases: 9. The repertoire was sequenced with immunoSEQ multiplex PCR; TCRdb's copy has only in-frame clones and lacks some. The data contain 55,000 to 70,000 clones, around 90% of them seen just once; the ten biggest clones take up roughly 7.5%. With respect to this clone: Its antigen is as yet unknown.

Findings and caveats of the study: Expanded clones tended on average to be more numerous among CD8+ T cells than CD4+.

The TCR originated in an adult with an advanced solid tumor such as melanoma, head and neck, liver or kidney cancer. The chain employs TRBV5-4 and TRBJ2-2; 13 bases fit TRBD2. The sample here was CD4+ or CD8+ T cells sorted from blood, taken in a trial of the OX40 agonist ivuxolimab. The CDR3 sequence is CASFGTSGAWTNTGELFF. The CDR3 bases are TGTGCCAGCTTCGGGACTAGCGGGGCCTGGACGAACACCGGGGAGCTGTTTTTT.